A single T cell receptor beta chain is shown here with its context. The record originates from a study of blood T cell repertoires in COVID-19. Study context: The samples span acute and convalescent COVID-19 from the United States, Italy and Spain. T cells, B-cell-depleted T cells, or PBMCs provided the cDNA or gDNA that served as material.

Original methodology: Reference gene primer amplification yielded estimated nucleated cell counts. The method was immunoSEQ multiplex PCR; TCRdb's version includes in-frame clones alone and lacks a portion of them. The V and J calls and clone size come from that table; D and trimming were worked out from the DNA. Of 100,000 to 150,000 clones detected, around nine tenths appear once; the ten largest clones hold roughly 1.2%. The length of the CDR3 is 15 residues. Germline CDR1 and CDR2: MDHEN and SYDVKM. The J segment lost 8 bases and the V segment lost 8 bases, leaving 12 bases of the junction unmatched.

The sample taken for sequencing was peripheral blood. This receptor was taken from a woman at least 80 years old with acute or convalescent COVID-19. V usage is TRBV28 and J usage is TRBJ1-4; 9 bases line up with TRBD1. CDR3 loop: CASLRQGGISEKLFF. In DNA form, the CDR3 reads TGTGCCAGCCTAAGACAGGGGGGGATAAGCGAAAAACTGTTTTTT.